This TCR beta chain was identified during a study of blood T cell repertoires in COVID-19. About the study: Researchers got acute and convalescent COVID-19 samples from the United States, Italy and Spain. From T cells, B-cell-depleted T cells, or PBMCs came the material, which was cDNA or gDNA.

Losses at the gene ends were 5 bases for V and 7 bases for J; bases not matched to a gene: 10. Germline V gene sequence: CDR1 SGHVS, CDR2 FQNEAQ. This CDR3 comprises 16 residues. In the original workflow: Using reference gene primer amplification, nucleated cell counts were estimated. TCRdb keeps only in-frame clones here, not all; method: immunoSEQ multiplex PCR. V, J and clone size reflect that table, while D and trimming were determined from the DNA. This table has over 120,000 clones, 81% appearing once. The sequencing sample was made of peripheral blood. The TCR sequence derives from a human donor in a cohort sampled during active COVID-19. V gene TRBV7-8 combines with J gene TRBJ2-2, with 10 bases lining up with TRBD2. The CDR3 coding sequence is TGTGCCAGCAGCCTCAGGACTAGCGGAAATCACGGGGAGCTGTTTTTT. Translation gives CASSLRTSGNHGELFF.